The present TCR beta chain was sequenced within a study of PD-1 blockade in mismatch repair-deficient tumors. General study findings and limits: Tumor-resident clones, often absent from pretreatment blood, expanded after pembrolizumab and then contracted.

The CDR3 consists of 13 residues. The ends lost 2 bases at V and 7 bases at J; junction bases unmatched: 3. The germline CDR1 and CDR2 sequences are SGDLS and YYNGEE. As concerns this clone: The antigen remains unidentified.

TCRdb keeps only in-frame clones here, not all; method: immunoSEQ multiplex PCR. Seen here are around 30,000 clones, around 80% observed once, and the top ten hold 3% to 4%. The TCR was taken from an adult with mismatch repair-deficient cancer. The chain is built from TRBV9 and TRBJ2-1, with 7 positions matching TRBD1. The specimen comprised PBMCs, sampled around 6 weeks after starting pembrolizumab. The CDR3, as DNA: TGTGCCAGCAGCGTGGGCAGGGGGAATGAGCAGTTCTTC. Its translation: CASSVGRGNEQFF.